A selection of T cell receptor beta chains follows, all from one sample in a study of blood T cell repertoires in COVID-19. Using immunoSEQ multiplex PCR, the repertoire was profiled, and TCRdb retains in-frame clones only, with some absent. The sample consists of some 60,000 clones, about 84% of them appearing once. The sample taken for sequencing was peripheral blood. All receptors derive from a man between 60 and 70 years old with acute or convalescent COVID-19. CDR3s include the opening cysteine and the closing phenylalanine or tryptophan. The order of the fields is D gene, clone size, V gene, J gene, CDR3 DNA, CDR3 protein. The D gene is left open where the match is weak. Expanded clones are given a class, and other clones once, few, many or no size at all.

-	-	TRBV11-2	TRBJ2-7	TGTGCCAGCAGCTTAGGTTGGAGAGAGCAGTACTTC	CASSLGWREQYF
-	-	TRBV2	TRBJ1-3	TGTGCCAGCAGTGTCGTTCTGGGAAACACCATATATTTT	CASSVVLGNTIYF
-	-	TRBV7-8	TRBJ2-7	TGTGCCAGCAGCTTAGATGCAGGCGGGTTGGCTAGCTCCTACGAGCAGTACTTC	CASSLDAGGLASSYEQYF
TRBD1	few	TRBV28	TRBJ1-3	TGTGCCAGCAGTTCATACAGGGGGCTGCGGGGAAACACCATATATTTT	CASSSYRGLRGNTIYF
-	few	TRBV7-9	TRBJ2-1	TGTGCCAGCAGCTTACGGGGTGAGCAGTTCTTC	CASSLRGEQFF
TRBD1	-	TRBV3-1/TRBV3-2	TRBJ1-2	TGTGCCAGCAGCCAAATCACTCGAGACAGGGTGCATGGCTACACCTTC	CASSQITRDRVHGYTF
-	-	TRBV7-2	TRBJ2-7	TGTGCCAGCAGCCCCGCCCGGCCAGCGAAAACCTACGAGCAGTACTTC	CASSPARPAKTYEQYF
-	-	TRBV28	TRBJ1-1	TGTGCCAGCAGTTTCGGGTCTCCACCGGGCACTGAAGCTTTCTTT	CASSFGSPPGTEAFF
-	-	TRBV3-1/TRBV3-2	TRBJ1-6	TGTGCCAGCAGCCTTACGTGGGGCGATAATTCACCCCTCCACTTT	CASSLTWGDNSPLHF
TRBD1	-	TRBV19	TRBJ2-7	TGTGCCAGTAGTCGGACAGGCCAAGCATCCTACGAGCAGTACTTC	CASSRTGQASYEQYF
-	-	TRBV6-5	TRBJ2-7	TGTGCCAGCGCTGGAGGCTACTCCTCCTACGAGCAGTACTTC	CASAGGYSSYEQYF
-	-	TRBV19	TRBJ2-1	TGTGCCAGTAGTGACTCGTCGTTATATGAGCAGTTCTTC	CASSDSSLYEQFF
-	-	TRBV10-3	TRBJ1-1	TGTGCCTCTAAGCAGACAGGGAACACTGAAGCTTTCTTT	CASKQTGNTEAFF
TRBD2	-	TRBV6-5	TRBJ2-3	TGTGCCAGCACTTACAGCGGGGGGCCCACAGATACGCAGTATTTT	CASTYSGGPTDTQYF
-	-	TRBV5-1	TRBJ2-6	TGCGCCAGCAGCTCCAGAAAGTCTGGGGCCAACGTCCTGACTTTC	CASSSRKSGANVLTF
-	-	TRBV4-1	TRBJ2-5	TGCGCCAGCAGCCAAGTCCCCGACTCCGAAGAGACCCAGTACTTC	CASSQVPDSEETQYF
TRBD2	-	TRBV9	TRBJ2-1	TGTGCCAGCAGCACATCTAGCGGGGGGGTTGGTGAGCAGTTCTTC	CASSTSSGGVGEQFF
TRBD1	-	TRBV6-5	TRBJ2-7	TGTGCCAGCAGTTATTCAGGGACAGGGTTCTACGAGCAGTACTTC	CASSYSGTGFYEQYF
TRBD1	few	TRBV24-1	TRBJ2-1	TGTGCCACCAGTGACCAACGGACAGGTTGGGACAATGAGCAGTTCTTC	CATSDQRTGWDNEQFF
TRBD1	once	TRBV3-1/TRBV3-2	TRBJ1-4	TGTGCCAGCAGCTCGTCCCGGGACAGGGCAACTAATGAAAAACTGTTTTTT	CASSSSRDRATNEKLFF
-	-	TRBV7-9	TRBJ1-3	TGTGCCCGAGATCACAGGGCGGCCGGAAACACCATATATTTT	CARDHRAAGNTIYF
TRBD2	-	TRBV7-7	TRBJ2-1	TGTGCTAGCAGCTTAGCGGGAGGACTAGCTGATGAGCAGTTCTTC	CASSLAGGLADEQFF
TRBD1	-	TRBV18	TRBJ2-3	TGTGCCAGCTCAACACGTACAGGGGGCACAGATACGCAGTATTTT	CASSTRTGGTDTQYF
-	-	TRBV27	TRBJ1-4	TGTGCCAGCAGTTTCCTCAAGGCTGTGGGAGTCCCTAATGAAAAACTGTTTTTT	CASSFLKAVGVPNEKLFF
-	-	TRBV15	TRBJ1-5	TGTGCCACCAGCAGCGGGGAGGTTAGCAATCAGCCCCAGCATTTT	CATSSGEVSNQPQHF
-	-	TRBV6-1	TRBJ2-2	TGTGCCAGCAGTGAAGCGTCGGGGAACACCGGGGAGCTGTTTTTT	CASSEASGNTGELFF